This record looks at one T cell receptor (beta chain) sequence and its context. Its matching antigen is unknown. This specimen belongs to a study of cytomegalovirus exposure and HLA in healthy donors. Overall study: Inside one of the first data releases sat around 77 million unique TCRs taken from HLA-typed donors.

PCR was performed using 60 Vbeta and 13 Jbeta primers. Some clones are missing from TCRdb's copy, which holds only in-frame ones; the method was immunoSEQ multiplex PCR. The sample holds around 140,000 clones, around 80% seen once. Study-wide points: The study designated around 150 TCR beta chains cytomegalovirus-associated. Previous analysis showed most TCR beta V segments were productive about 87% or about 30% of the time. Immune exposure data for these donors was limited to CMV serostatus.

With V trimmed by 3 bases and J by 3 bases, 12 bases remained unmatched. CDR3 length: 17 residues. Germline V lookup: CDR1 SGHNT, CDR2 YYREEE (reference sequence). The receptor was isolated from a young man in good health and CMV-seropositive. The genes are TRBV5-4 and TRBJ2-3, with 8 bases that match TRBD1. Sequenced material: PBMCs. The CDR3 reads CASSSTRQGKVTDTQYF. For the CDR3, the DNA is TGTGCCAGCAGCTCCACCCGACAGGGGAAGGTTACAGATACGCAGTATTTT. The complete variable domain, with remaining parts taken from reference TRBV5-4 and TRBJ2-3, reads ETGVTQSPTHLIKTRGQQVTLRCSSQSGHNTVSWYQQALGQGPQFIFQYYREEENGRGNFPPRFSGLQFPNYSSELNVNALELDDSALYLCASSSTRQGKVTDTQYFGPGTRLTVL.